The 26 T cell receptor beta chains given below trace back to one sample, sequenced in a study of cytomegalovirus exposure and HLA in healthy donors. Use of 60 Vbeta and 13 Jbeta primers characterized the PCR. TCRdb's copy holds only in-frame clones and misses some; the assay was immunoSEQ multiplex PCR. The sample holds some 200,000 clones; roughly four fifths are singletons and the top ten take 0.22%. Sequenced material: PBMCs. The origin of the receptors is a girl aged 2 to 10 in good health and CMV-seronegative.

The rearrangement joins TRBV19 to TRBJ1-1; 7 bases fit TRBD1. Trimming cost V 7 bases and J 1 base; bases outside gene matches: 6. The CDR3 is made up of 14 amino acids. Germline V gives CDR1 LNHDA, CDR2 SQIVND (reference sequence). CDR3 coding DNA: TGTGCCAGTAAGGTAGGGGGCGCGAACACTGAAGCTTTCTTT. The encoded protein is CASKVGGANTEAFF.

The chain couples TRBV2 to TRBJ2-5; 11 nucleotides match TRBD2. V lost 7 bases and J lost 2; bases outside the gene matches: 0. Germline CDR1 and CDR2: SNHLY and FYNNEI. The CDR3 has 13 residues. In DNA, the CDR3 is TGTGCCAGCACTAGCGGGAGGCAAGAGACCCAGTACTTC. It is translated as CASTSGRQETQYF.

The chain couples TRBV25-1 to TRBJ2-5; possible D gene TRBD1, 6 bases. Germline V CDR1 and CDR2: MGHDK, SYGVNS. This CDR3 comprises 11 residues. Trimming removed 10 bases from V and 2 bases from J, with 8 bases in between. The CDR3 loop is CATGTQETQYF. Here the CDR3 DNA reads TGTGCCACCGGGACACAAGAGACCCAGTACTTC.

The chain has TRBV6-1 and TRBJ2-3, with 7 bases fitting TRBD1. This CDR3 contains 16 residues. V shed 3 bases and J 6 bases; nucleotides not matched to a gene: 12. The germline gives CDR1 MNHNS, CDR2 SASEGT. The CDR3 DNA follows: TGTGCCAGCAGTGAGATACGGAGAGGGGGCTGGGATACGCAGTATTTT. Translated: CASSEIRRGGWDTQYF.

On this clone itself: At the DNA level, this CDR3 is encoded by other sequences in the same sample as well. The chain carries TRBV18 and TRBJ1-1; D possibly corresponds to TRBD1 (5 bases). The length of the CDR3 is 15 residues. CDR1 and CDR2 from the germline V gene are KGHSH and LQKENI. Trimming removed 2 bases from V and 0 bases from J, with 10 bases in between. The CDR3 loop reads CASSPTGGMNTEAFF. As DNA, the CDR3 is TGTGCCAGCTCACCAACGGGGGGAATGAACACTGAAGCTTTCTTT.

This clone has only one observation. The rearrangement joins TRBV6-1 to TRBJ1-2; no definite D call. Trimming cost V 11 bases and J 6 bases, with 22 bases left between them. Germline loops: CDR1 MNHNS, CDR2 SASEGT. This CDR3 region has 14 residues. The CDR3 DNA is TGTGCCGGCACGCCGGGAGGGTATAGAAATGGCTACACCTTC. Protein: CAGTPGGYRNGYTF.

DNA of the CDR3: TGTGCCAGCAGAATCGACAGGAATCAGCCCCAGCATTTT. It codes for CASRIDRNQPQHF. J is TRBJ1-5 and V is TRBV6-1; D might be TRBD1 (6 bases). Germline values: CDR1 MNHNS, CDR2 SASEGT. The CDR3 is 13 residues long. Trimming shortened V by 6 bases and J by 4 bases, and 10 bases separated the two germline ends.

This clone was seen a few times. The V call is TRBV6-5, the J call TRBJ2-2, with D perhaps matching TRBD2 (5 bases). The CDR3 covers 15 residues. Germline CDR1 reads MNHEY; CDR2 reads SVGAGI. Trimming removed 6 bases from V and 5 bases from J, with 16 bases in between. The CDR3 region is CASRILSGRTGELFF. The CDR3 region has the DNA TGTGCCAGCAGAATTTTAAGCGGTCGGACCGGGGAGCTGTTTTTT.

The sample holds one count of this clone. The J gene is TRBJ2-7, the V gene TRBV6-1, with D perhaps matching TRBD2 (5 bases). The V and J ends lost 2 bases and 7 bases respectively, with 9 bases between them. Germline V lookup: CDR1 MNHNS, CDR2 SASEGT. The CDR3 is made up of 12 amino acids. In DNA, the CDR3 is TGTGCCAGCAGTGAACGATGGAGGGAGCAGTACTTC. This sequence encodes CASSERWREQYF.

The rearrangement uses TRBV7-9 and TRBJ1-2, with D perhaps matching TRBD1 (6 bases). This CDR3 has 14 residues. Trimming took off 1 base at V and 6 bases at J, with 12 bases between the two ends. Germline V gives CDR1 SEHNR, CDR2 FQNEAQ (reference sequence). CDR3 sequence reads: CASSLGVTGDGYTF. CDR3 bases: TGTGCCAGCAGCTTAGGGGTGACAGGTGATGGCTACACCTTC.

The rearrangement uses TRBV7-9 and TRBJ2-7, with TRBD1 identical over 9 bases. V dropped 4 bases and J dropped 0; count of bases not matched to a gene: 4. The CDR3 spans 15 residues. Germline V CDR1 and CDR2: SEHNR, FQNEAQ (reference sequence). The CDR3 nucleotides are TGTGCCAGCAGCTCAGGGACAGGGAGCTCCTACGAGCAGTACTTC. Its protein is CASSSGTGSSYEQYF.

V usage is TRBV5-1 and J usage is TRBJ2-2, with 7 bases fitting TRBD1. CDR3 length equals 16 residues. J lost 0 bases, V lost 3 bases, and 5 bases had no gene match. From germline, CDR1 is SGHRS and CDR2 YFSETQ. CDR3 amino acids: CASSSWDSTNTGELFF. For the CDR3, the DNA is TGCGCCAGCAGCTCCTGGGACAGTACGAACACCGGGGAGCTGTTTTTT.

This chain joins TRBV6-1 and TRBJ2-1; maybe TRBD2 (6 bases). Germline values: CDR1 MNHNS, CDR2 SASEGT. V lost 5 bases and J 4 bases, leaving 15 bases between the germline ends. The CDR3 is 15 residues long. In nucleotides, the CDR3 is TGTGCCAGCAGTCCGGACGAGGCGGGATACAATGAGCAGTTCTTC. Protein sequence: CASSPDEAGYNEQFF.

The V call is TRBV11-2, the J call TRBJ1-2; tentative D call: TRBD1 (6 bases). The V gene lost 5 bases and the J gene lost 4 bases, with 14 bases spanning the gap. This CDR3 spans 14 amino acids. Germline CDR1 SGHAT, CDR2 FQNNGV. The CDR3 DNA follows: TGTGCCAGCAGCCCTACGGGGGGGCCCTATGGCTACACCTTC. Its translation: CASSPTGGPYGYTF.

The chain has TRBV29-1 and TRBJ2-5; TRBD2 might be the D (6 bases). The germline gives CDR1 SQVTM, CDR2 ANQGSEA. The CDR3 runs to 13 residues. V gave up 1 base and J gave up 5 bases, with 11 bases separating them. The CDR3 DNA reads TGCAGCGTTGAAGTAGGAGGGACGGAGACCCAGTACTTC. Translating it yields CSVEVGGTETQYF.

The V gene is TRBV7-6, the J gene TRBJ2-7, with 7 positions matching TRBD2. Germline assignment: CDR1 SGHVS and CDR2 FNYEAQ. This CDR3 is built from 16 residues. Germline trimming cut 2 bases from V and 1 base from J; bases unmatched to any gene: 8. The CDR3 DNA follows: TGTGCCAGCAGCTTAAGCGGGAATCATTTGTCCTACGAGCAGTACTTC. This encodes CASSLSGNHLSYEQYF.

This sequence joins TRBV4-1 and TRBJ1-2; 7 bases map to TRBD1. Unmatched junction bases numbered 11, after V lost 0 bases and J lost 7 bases. Germline CDR1 MGHRA, CDR2 YSYEKL. The CDR3 length is 16 residues. CDR3 nucleotides: TGCGCCAGCAGCCAAGATCTAACAGGGGTTCGCTCTGGCTACACCTTC. Amino acid sequence: CASSQDLTGVRSGYTF.

The CDR3 nucleotides read TGTGCCAGCAGTGATGTTTCAGGGTACAATCAGCCCCAGCATTTT. It codes for CASSDVSGYNQPQHF. The genes are TRBV2 and TRBJ1-5, with D possibly TRBD1 on 5 matching bases. V dropped 3 bases and J dropped 3 bases, with 12 bases sitting between them. Germline values: CDR1 SNHLY, CDR2 FYNNEI. This CDR3 has 15 amino acids.

V and J are TRBV5-4 and TRBJ2-7, with 7 bases aligning to TRBD1. The V gene's germline CDR1 is SGHNT and CDR2 YYREEE (reference sequence). CDR3 length equals 11 residues. V lost 5 bases, J lost 7 bases, and 3 bases stayed unmatched. Here the CDR3 DNA reads TGTGCCAGCAGTTGGACAGGAGAGCAGTACTTC. Translated, it gives CASSWTGEQYF. The whole variable domain, remainder taken from reference TRBV5-4 and TRBJ2-7, is ETGVTQSPTHLIKTRGQQVTLRCSSQSGHNTVSWYQQALGQGPQFIFQYYREEENGRGNFPPRFSGLQFPNYSSELNVNALELDDSALYLCASSWTGEQYFGPGTRLTVT.

The V gene is TRBV15, the J gene TRBJ1-1; no definite D call. The V and J ends lost 0 bases and 5 bases respectively, with 7 bases between them. The CDR3 runs 13 residues. Germline V CDR1 and CDR2: LNHNV, YYDKDF (reference sequence). The CDR3 loop is CATSRDGGTEAFF. In nucleotides, the CDR3 is TGTGCCACCAGCAGAGATGGAGGGACTGAAGCTTTCTTT.

As concerns this clone: The sample holds other DNA sequences that translate to the same CDR3. The rearrangement uses TRBV6-5 and TRBJ2-7; 9 bases are a match to TRBD1. The CDR3 contains 14 residues. Germline assignment: CDR1 MNHEY and CDR2 SVGAGI. V lost 5 bases and J lost 1; bases outside the gene matches: 3. The CDR3 sequence is CASSPGQGSYEQYF. CDR3 sequence (DNA): TGTGCCAGCAGTCCCGGACAGGGGTCCTACGAGCAGTACTTC.

The J gene is TRBJ2-7, the V gene TRBV27; 9 bases are shared with TRBD2. CDR1 is MNHEY and CDR2 is SMNVEV in the germline V gene (reference sequence). CDR3 length: 13 residues. J was trimmed by 7 bases and V by 3 bases; bases with no gene match: 4. CDR3 nucleotide sequence: TGTGCCAGCAGTTTCGCGGGAGGGAGGGAGCAGTACTTC. As protein: CASSFAGGREQYF.

CDR3 protein: CASSLRRDSRIYEQYF. CDR3 bases: TGTGCCAGCAGCTTACGGAGGGACTCGCGGATTTACGAGCAGTACTTC. This chain uses TRBV7-8 with TRBJ2-5, with D possibly TRBD2 on 6 matching bases. The DNA matches TRBJ2-7 better at its end, which makes the J call doubtful. Germline CDR1 reads SGHVS; CDR2 reads FQNEAQ. The CDR3 has 16 amino acids.

In its sample, this clone was seen a few times. The sample contains more than one DNA sequence encoding this CDR3. CDR3 in amino acids: CASNRGTEAFF. DNA of the CDR3: TGTGCCAGCAACAGGGGCACTGAAGCTTTCTTT. The V gene is TRBV6-5, the J gene TRBJ1-1; 7 bases align to TRBD1. The CDR3 spans 11 residues. In germline, CDR1 is MNHEY, CDR2 SVGAGI. V lost 7 bases, J lost 4 bases, and 0 bases stayed unmatched.

In DNA, the CDR3 is TGCGCCAGCAGCCAAGATGCTAGCGGGCACTACGAGCAGTACTTC. This translates into CASSQDASGHYEQYF. The chain carries TRBV4-1 and TRBJ2-7; 8 bases line up with TRBD2. CDR3 length: 15 residues. V lost 0 bases to trimming and J lost 3 bases; unmatched junction nucleotides: 4. Germline CDR1 and CDR2: MGHRA and YSYEKL.

The chain links TRBV6-5 to TRBJ1-2; 7 nucleotides match TRBD1. This CDR3 region has 16 residues. Germline lookup yields CDR1 MNHEY and CDR2 SVGAGI. The V and J ends lost 4 bases and 8 bases, in that order; junction bases with no gene match: 16. The CDR3, as DNA: TGTGCCAGCAGTTCCCCCCTTGTCACAGGGGTAAAGGGCTACACCTTC. Translating it yields CASSSPLVTGVKGYTF.